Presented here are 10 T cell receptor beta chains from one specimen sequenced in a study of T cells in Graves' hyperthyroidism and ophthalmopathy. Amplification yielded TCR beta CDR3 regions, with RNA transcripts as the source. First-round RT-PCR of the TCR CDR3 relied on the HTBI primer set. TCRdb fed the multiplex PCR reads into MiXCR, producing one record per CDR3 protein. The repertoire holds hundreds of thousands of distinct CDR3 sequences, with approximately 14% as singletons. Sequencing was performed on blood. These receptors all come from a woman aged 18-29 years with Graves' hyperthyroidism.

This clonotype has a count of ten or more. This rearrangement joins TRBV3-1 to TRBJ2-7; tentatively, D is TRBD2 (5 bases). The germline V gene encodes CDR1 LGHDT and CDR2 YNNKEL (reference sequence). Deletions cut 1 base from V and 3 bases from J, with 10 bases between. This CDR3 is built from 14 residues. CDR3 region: CASSQGFRGYEQYF. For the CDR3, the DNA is TGTGCCAGCAGCCAAGGATTCCGGGGCTACGAGCAGTACTTC.

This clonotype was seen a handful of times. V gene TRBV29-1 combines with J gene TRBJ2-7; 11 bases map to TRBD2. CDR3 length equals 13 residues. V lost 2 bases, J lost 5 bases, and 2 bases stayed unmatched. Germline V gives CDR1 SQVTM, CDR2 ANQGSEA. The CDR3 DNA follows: TGCAGCGTTGAAACACTAGCGGGGGACGAGCAGTACTTC. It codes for CSVETLAGDEQYF.

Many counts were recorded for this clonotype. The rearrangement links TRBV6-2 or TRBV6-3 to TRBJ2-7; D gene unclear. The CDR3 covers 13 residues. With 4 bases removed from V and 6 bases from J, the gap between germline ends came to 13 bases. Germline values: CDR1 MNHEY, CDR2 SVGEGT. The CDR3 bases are TGTGCCAGCAGTTCCCCCACGGTAGCCGAGCAGTACTTC. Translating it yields CASSSPTVAEQYF.

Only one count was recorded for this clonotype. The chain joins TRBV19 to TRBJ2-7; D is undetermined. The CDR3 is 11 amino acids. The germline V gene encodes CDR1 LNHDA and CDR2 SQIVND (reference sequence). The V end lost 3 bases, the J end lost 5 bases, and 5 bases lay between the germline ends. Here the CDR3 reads CASSMSDEQYF. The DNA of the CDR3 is TGTGCCAGTAGTATGTCGGACGAGCAGTACTTC. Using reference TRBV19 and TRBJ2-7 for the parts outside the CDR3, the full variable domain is DGGITQSPKYLFRKEGQNVTLSCEQNLNHDAMYWYRQDPGQGLRLIYYSQIVNDFQKGDIAEGYSVSREKKESFPLTVTSAQKNPTAFYLCASSMSDEQYFGPGTRLTVT.

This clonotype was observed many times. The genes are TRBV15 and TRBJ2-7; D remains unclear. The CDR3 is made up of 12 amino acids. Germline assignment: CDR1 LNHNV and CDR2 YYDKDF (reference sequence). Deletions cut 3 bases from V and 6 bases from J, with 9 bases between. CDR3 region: CATSRESVEQYF. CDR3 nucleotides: TGTGCCACCAGCAGGGAGAGCGTCGAGCAGTACTTC.

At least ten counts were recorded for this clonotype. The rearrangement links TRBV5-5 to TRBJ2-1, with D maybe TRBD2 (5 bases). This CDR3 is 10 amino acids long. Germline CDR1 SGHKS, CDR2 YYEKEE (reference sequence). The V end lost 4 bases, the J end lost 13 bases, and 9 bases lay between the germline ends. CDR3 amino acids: CASSLARQFF. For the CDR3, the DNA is TGTGCCAGCAGCCTAGCTCGACAGTTCTTC.

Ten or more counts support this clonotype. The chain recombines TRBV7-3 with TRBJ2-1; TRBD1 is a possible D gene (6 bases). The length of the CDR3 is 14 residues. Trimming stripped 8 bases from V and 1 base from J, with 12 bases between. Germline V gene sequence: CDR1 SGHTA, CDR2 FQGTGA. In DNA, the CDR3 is TGTGCCAGCTCTCCAGGGGCATCCTACAATGAGCAGTTCTTC. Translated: CASSPGASYNEQFF.

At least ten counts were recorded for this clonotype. The chain's CDR3 is CASSIQVAVSYEQYF. The CDR3 coding sequence is TGTGCCAGTAGTATTCAAGTAGCGGTCTCCTACGAGCAGTACTTC. This chain joins TRBV19 and TRBJ2-7; D may be TRBD2 (6 bases). Germline CDR1 reads LNHDA; CDR2 reads SQIVND (reference sequence). The V end lost 3 bases, the J end lost 0 bases, and 12 bases lay between the germline ends. CDR3 size: 15 residues. The full variable domain, in which reference TRBV19 and TRBJ2-7 provide the parts outside the CDR3, is DGGITQSPKYLFRKEGQNVTLSCEQNLNHDAMYWYRQDPGQGLRLIYYSQIVNDFQKGDIAEGYSVSREKKESFPLTVTSAQKNPTAFYLCASSIQVAVSYEQYFGPGTRLTVT.

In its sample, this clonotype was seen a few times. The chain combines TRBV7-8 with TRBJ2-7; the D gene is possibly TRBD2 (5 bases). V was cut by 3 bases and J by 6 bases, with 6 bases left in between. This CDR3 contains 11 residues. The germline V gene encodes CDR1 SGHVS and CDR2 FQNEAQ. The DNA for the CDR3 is TGTGCCAGCAGCTTGGGAGCCGAGCAGTACTTC. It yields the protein CASSLGAEQYF.

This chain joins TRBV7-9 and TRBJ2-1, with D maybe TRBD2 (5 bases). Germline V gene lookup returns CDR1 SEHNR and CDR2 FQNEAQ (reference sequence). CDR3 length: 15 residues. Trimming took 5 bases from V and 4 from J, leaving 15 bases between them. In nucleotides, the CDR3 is TGTGCCAGCAGCGGTAGAGTGAGGGTATACAATGAGCAGTTCTTC. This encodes CASSGRVRVYNEQFF.